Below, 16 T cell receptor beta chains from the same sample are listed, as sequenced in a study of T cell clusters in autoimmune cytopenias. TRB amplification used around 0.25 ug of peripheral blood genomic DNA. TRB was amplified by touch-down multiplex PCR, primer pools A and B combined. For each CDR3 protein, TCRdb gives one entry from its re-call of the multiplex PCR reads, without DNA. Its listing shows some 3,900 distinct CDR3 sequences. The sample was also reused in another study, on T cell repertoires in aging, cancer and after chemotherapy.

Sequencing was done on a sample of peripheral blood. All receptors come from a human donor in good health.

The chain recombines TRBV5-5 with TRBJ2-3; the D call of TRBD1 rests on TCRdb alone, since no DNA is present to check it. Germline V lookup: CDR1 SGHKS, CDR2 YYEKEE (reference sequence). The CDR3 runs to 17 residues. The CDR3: CASSKPPGQGGTDTQYF.

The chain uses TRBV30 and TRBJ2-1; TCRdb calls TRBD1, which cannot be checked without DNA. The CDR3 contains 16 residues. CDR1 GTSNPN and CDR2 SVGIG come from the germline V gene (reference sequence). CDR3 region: CAWSPRGTGFYNEQFF.

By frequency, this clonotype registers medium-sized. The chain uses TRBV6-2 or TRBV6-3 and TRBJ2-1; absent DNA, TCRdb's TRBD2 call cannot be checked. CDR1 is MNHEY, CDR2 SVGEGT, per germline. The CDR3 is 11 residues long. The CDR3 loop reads CASRIGSEQFF.

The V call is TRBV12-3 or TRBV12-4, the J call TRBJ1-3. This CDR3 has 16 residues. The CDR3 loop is CASSPRGGVRGNTIYF.

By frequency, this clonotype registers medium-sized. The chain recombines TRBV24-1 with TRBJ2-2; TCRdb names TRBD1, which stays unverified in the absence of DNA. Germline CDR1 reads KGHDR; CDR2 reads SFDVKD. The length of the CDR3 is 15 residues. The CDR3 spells CATSDHTGDTGELFF.

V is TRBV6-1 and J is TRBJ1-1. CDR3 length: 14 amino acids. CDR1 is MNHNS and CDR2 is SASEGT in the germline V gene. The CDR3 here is CASSSAERHTEAFF.

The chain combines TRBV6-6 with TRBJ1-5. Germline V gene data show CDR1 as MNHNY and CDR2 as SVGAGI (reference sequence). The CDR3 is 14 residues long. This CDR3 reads CASSYSTVPQPQHF.

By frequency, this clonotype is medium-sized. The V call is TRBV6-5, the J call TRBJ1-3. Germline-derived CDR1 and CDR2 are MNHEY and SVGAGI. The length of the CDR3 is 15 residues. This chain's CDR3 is CASSYSGHAGNTIYF.

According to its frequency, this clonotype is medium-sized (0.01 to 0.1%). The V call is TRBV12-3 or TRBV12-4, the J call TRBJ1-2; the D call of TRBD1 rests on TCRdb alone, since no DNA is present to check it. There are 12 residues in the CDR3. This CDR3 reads CASSLQGHGYTF.

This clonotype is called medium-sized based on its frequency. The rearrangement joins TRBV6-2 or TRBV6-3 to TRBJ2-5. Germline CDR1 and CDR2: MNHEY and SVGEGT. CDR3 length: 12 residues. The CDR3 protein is CASSASTETQYF.

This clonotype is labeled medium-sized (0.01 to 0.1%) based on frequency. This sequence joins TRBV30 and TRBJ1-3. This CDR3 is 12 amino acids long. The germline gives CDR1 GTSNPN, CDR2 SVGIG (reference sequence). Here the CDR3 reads CAWCPTGNTIYF.

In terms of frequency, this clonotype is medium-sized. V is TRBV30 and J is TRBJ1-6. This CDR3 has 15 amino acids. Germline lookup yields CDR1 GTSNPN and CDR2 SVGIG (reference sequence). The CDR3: CAWTILVGSNSPLHF.

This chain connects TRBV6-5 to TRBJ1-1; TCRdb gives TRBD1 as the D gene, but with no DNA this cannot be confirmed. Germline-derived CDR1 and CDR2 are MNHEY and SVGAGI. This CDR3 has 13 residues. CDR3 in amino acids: CASRWGADTEAFF.

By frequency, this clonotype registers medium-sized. The CDR3 loop reads CASSYPSGRRHEAGYTF. The chain couples TRBV6-6 to TRBJ1-2; with no DNA, the TCRdb D assignment of TRBD1 cannot be verified. This CDR3 has 17 amino acids. The germline V gene encodes CDR1 MNHNY and CDR2 SVGAGI (reference sequence).

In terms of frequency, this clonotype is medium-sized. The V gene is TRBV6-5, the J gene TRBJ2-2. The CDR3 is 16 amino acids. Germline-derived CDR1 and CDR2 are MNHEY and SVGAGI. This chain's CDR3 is CASSYAGVGNTGELFF.

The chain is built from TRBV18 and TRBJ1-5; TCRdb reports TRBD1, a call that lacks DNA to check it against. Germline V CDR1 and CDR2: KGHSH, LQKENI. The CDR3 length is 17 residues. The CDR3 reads CASSPLSGENSNQPQHF.